This T cell receptor (beta chain) came from a study of identical twins. Study conclusions and caveats: Cross-sectional statistical analysis, not tracking of the same donors, underpinned the conclusions. Analyses of zero insertions could be partly confounded by invariant MAIT and iNKT cells.

As to this clonotype: Its antigen remains unknown. One end of the junction varies from germline; a read error may be responsible.

TCRdb independently ran MiXCR on the 5' RACE reads; one entry per CDR3 protein. The sample contains 240,000 or so distinct CDR3 sequences, roughly an eighth of which appear only once. Each donor was a healthy Caucasian. From germline, CDR1 is SGHDT and CDR2 YYEEEE. This CDR3 is 16 amino acids long. These data also formed part of another study, on yellow fever vaccine responses in identical twins. As reported in that work: Twins' T cell vaccine responses reportedly looked partly convergent, partly personalized.

V usage is TRBV5-6 and J usage is TRBJ2-7, with a possible D match to TRBD1 (6 bases). The clonotype originates from a woman in her late teens or twenties in good health. Material: memory (CD45RO+) T cells sorted from blood. CDR3 coding DNA: TGTGCCAGCAGCCCAACCGGACAAGGGGGTAACTACGAGCAGAACTTC. Encoded protein: CASSPTGQGGNYEQNF. Full variable domain (remainder filled in from reference TRBV5-6 and TRBJ2-7): DAGVTQSPTHLIKTRGQQVTLRCSPKSGHDTVSWYQQALGQGPQFIFQYYEEEERQRGNFPDRFSGHQFPNYSSELNVNALLLGDSALYLCASSPTGQGGNYEQNFGPGTRLTVT.